Only a few counts were recorded for the clone carrying this T cell receptor (gamma chain). Its antigen is as yet unknown. Compared with germline, one end of the junction differs, possibly owing to a read error. After alphabeta T cell depletion, CD3+ Vdelta1+ Vdelta2- thymocytes were sorted. The sample is drawn from a study of Vδ1+ human thymocytes. Study results and caveats: Donors shared many TRG clonotypes but few TRD clonotypes. Unlike peripheral blood Vdelta1+ controls, thymic delta-chain sequences included 20% to 25% Vdelta2 and few Vdelta3. Thymic TRG and TRD repertoires appeared highly polyclonal, with Gaussian CDR3 length distributions.

Extracted RNA was reverse transcribed into cDNA. Multiplex PCR used pooled V-gene forward primers and a constant-region reverse primer to amplify CDR3s. TCRdb redid the clone calls on the multiplex PCR reads with CATT. This sample has 20,000 to 25,000 gamma-chain clones, with approximately 14% found just once. The CDR3 totals 11 residues. Germline CDR1 and CDR2: GITISATS and ISYDGTV (reference sequence). The sample taken for sequencing was Vdelta1+ gamma-delta thymocytes from the thymus. Subset described: FACS-sorted CD3+ TCRalphabeta- TCRVdelta1+ TCRVdelta2- thymocytes. The TCR originated in a child less than two years old who had congenital heart surgery. This sequence joins TRGV9 and TRGJ1 or TRGJ2. The CDR3 bases are TGTGCCTTGTGGGAGGTGTTTCGGTTTTTATTT. Its protein product is CALWEVFRFLF.